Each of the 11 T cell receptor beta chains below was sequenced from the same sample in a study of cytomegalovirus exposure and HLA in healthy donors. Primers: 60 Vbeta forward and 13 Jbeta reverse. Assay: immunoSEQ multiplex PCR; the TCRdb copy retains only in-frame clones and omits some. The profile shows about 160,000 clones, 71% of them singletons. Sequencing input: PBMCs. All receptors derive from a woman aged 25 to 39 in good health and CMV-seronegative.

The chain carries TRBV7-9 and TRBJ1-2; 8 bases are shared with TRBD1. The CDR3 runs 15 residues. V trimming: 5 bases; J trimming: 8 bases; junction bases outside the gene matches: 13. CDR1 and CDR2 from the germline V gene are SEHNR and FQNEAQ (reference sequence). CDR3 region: CASSRSDRGIEGYTF. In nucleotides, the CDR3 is TGTGCCAGCAGCCGCTCCGACAGGGGCATCGAAGGCTACACCTTC. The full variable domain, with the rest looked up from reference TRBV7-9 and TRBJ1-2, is DTGVSQNPRHKITKRGQNVTFRCDPISEHNRLYWYRQTLGQGPEFLTYFQNEAQLEKSRLLSDRFSAERPKGSFSTLEIQRTEQGDSAMYLCASSRSDRGIEGYTFGSGTRLTVV.

CDR3 DNA sequence: TGTGCCAGCAGCTTAGAGCCAGTCGGGGAAGAGACCCAGTACTTC. This sequence encodes CASSLEPVGEETQYF. This chain uses TRBV11-2 with TRBJ2-5; a weak D match, TRBD2 (5 bases). Trimming cost V 0 bases and J 3 bases, with 11 bases left between them. CDR3 length: 15 amino acids. Germline CDR1 is SGHAT and CDR2 is FQNNGV.

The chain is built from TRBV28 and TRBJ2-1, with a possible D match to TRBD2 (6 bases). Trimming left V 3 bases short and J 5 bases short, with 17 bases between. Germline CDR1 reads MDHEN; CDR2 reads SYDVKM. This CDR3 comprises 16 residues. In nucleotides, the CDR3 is TGTGCCAGCAGTTTCCCTCCCGGGACTTTTAACAATGAGCAGTTCTTC. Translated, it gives CASSFPPGTFNNEQFF. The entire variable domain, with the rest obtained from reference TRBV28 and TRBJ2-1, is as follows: DVKVTQSSRYLVKRTGEKVFLECVQDMDHENMFWYRQDPGLGLRLIYFSYDVKMKEKGDIPEGYSVSREKKERFSLILESASTNQTSMYLCASSFPPGTFNNEQFFGPGTRLTVL.

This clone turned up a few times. CDR3: CSVEESGYTF. Written as DNA, the CDR3 is TGCAGCGTTGAAGAGAGTGGCTACACCTTC. The V gene is TRBV29-1, the J gene TRBJ1-2; D unresolved. The CDR3 extends over 10 amino acids. Per germline, CDR1 SQVTM and CDR2 ANQGSEA. The V and J ends lost 0 bases and 7 bases respectively, with 3 bases between them.

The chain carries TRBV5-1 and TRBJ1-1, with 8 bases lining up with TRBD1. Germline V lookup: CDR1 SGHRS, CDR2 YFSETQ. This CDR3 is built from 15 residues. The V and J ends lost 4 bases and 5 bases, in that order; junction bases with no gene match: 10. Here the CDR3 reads CASSGRQGMGTEAFF. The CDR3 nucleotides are TGCGCCAGCAGCGGACGACAGGGGATGGGGACTGAAGCTTTCTTT. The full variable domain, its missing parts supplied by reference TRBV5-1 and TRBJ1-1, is KAGVTQTPRYLIKTRGQQVTLSCSPISGHRSVSWYQQTPGQGLQFLFEYFSETQRNKGNFPGRFSGRQFSNSRSEMNVSTLELGDSALYLCASSGRQGMGTEAFFGQGTRLTVV.

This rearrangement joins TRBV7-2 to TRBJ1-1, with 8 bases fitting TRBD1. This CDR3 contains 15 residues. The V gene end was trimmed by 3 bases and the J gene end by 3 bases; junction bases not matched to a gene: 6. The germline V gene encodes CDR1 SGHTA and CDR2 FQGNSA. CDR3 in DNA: TGTGCCAGCAGCTTCCAGGGGGCGGTCTACACTGAAGCTTTCTTT. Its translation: CASSFQGAVYTEAFF.

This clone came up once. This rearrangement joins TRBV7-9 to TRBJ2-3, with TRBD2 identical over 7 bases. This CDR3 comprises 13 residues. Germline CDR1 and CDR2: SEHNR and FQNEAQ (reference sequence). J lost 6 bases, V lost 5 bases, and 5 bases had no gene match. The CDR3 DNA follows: TGTGCCAGCAGCCCTATTAGCGGGGATACGCAGTATTTT. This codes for CASSPISGDTQYF.

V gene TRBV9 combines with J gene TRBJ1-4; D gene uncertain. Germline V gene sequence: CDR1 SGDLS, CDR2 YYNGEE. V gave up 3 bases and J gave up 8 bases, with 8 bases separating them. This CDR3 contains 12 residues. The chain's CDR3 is CASSDTGEKLFF. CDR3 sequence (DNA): TGTGCCAGCAGCGATACCGGGGAAAAACTGTTTTTT.

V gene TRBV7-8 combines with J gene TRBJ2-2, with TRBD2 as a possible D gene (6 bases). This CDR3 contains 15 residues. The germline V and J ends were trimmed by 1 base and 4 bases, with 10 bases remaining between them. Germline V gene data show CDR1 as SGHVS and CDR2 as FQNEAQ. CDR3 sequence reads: CASSLGLGGTGELFF. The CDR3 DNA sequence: TGTGCCAGCAGCTTAGGTCTCGGGGGCACCGGGGAGCTGTTTTTT.

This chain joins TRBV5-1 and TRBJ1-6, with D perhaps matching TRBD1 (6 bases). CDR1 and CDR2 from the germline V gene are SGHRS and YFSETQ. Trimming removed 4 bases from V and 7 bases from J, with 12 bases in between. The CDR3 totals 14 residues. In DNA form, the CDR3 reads TGCGCCAGCAGCAGACGGACAGACAATTCACCCCTCCACTTT. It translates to CASSRRTDNSPLHF.

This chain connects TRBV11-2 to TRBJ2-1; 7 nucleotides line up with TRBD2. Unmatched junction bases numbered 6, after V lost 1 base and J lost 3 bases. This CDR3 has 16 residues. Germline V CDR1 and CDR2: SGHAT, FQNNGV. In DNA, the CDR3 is TGTGCCAGCAGCTTAGGGGGGAGGGCAGACTACAATGAGCAGTTCTTC. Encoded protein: CASSLGGRADYNEQFF.